The rows below give T cell receptor beta chains drawn from one sample of a study of CDR3 diversity in severe acne. TCRdb reanalysed the PCR reads using MiXCR and keeps one entry per CDR3 protein. The sample lists some 90,000 distinct CDR3 sequences, around 50% occurring once. What was sequenced was blood. These receptors originate from a male donor in good health, serving as a control. Both conserved end residues are part of each CDR3.

length: 15
V: TRBV20-1
J: TRBJ2-7
CDR3: CSATPGQAGTDEQYF

length: 20
V: TRBV25-1
J: TRBJ1-1
CDR3: CASSALYFCASSIDRAEAFF

length: 15
V: TRBV10-3
J: TRBJ1-1
CDR3: CAISEPTGLNTEAFF

length: 12
V: TRBV20-1
J: TRBJ2-7
CDR3: CSAQPGTYEQYF

length: 15
V: TRBV5-4
J: TRBJ2-7
CDR3: CASSLIGRASGEQYF

length: 12
V: TRBV12-5
J: TRBJ2-7
CDR3: CASGGPFGEQYF

length: 14
V: TRBV9
J: TRBJ2-3
CDR3: CASSVGLNTDTQYF

length: 12
V: TRBV27
J: TRBJ2-7
CDR3: CASSHDNSEQYF

length: 12
V: TRBV9
J: TRBJ1-1
CDR3: CASSPTTGVAFF

length: 18
V: TRBV7-9
J: TRBJ2-3
CDR3: CASSSWRASGRRTDTQYF

length: 16
V: TRBV25-1
J: TRBJ1-1
CDR3: CASSEESSSYREAAFF

length: 13
V: TRBV7-3
J: TRBJ1-1
CDR3: CASSSGEGTEAFF

length: 15
V: TRBV9
J: TRBJ1-3
CDR3: CASSSSDREGNTIYF

length: 13
V: TRBV2
J: TRBJ2-7
CDR3: CASSRDRVYEQYF

length: 11
V: TRBV29-1
J: TRBJ1-2
CDR3: CSATRLDGYTF

length: 16
V: TRBV20-1
J: TRBJ1-2
CDR3: CSASLTGMNFNYGYTF

length: 16
V: TRBV24-1
J: TRBJ2-1
CDR3: CATSDLAGGSYNEQFF

length: 12
V: TRBV19
J: TRBJ1-2
CDR3: CASTPSVYGYTF

length: 13
V: TRBV20-1
J: TRBJ2-7
CDR3: CSASTSGVVEQYF

length: 13
V: TRBV5-1
J: TRBJ2-1
CDR3: CASRATENNDQFF

length: 14
V: TRBV6-1
J: TRBJ1-5
CDR3: CASSIPGPLRPQHF

length: 12
V: TRBV19
J: TRBJ1-5
CDR3: CATRARDQPQHF

length: 16
V: TRBV25-1
J: TRBJ1-6
CDR3: CASSSVGASYNSPLHF

length: 10
V: TRBV24-1
J: TRBJ2-7
CDR3: CGTALYEQYF

length: 13
V: TRBV11-1
J: TRBJ2-7
CDR3: CASSLGRGLEQYF

length: 12
V: TRBV5-1
J: TRBJ1-2
CDR3: CASNNSTYGYTF

length: 11
V: TRBV20-1
J: TRBJ1-2
CDR3: CSANKGDGYTF

length: 17
V: TRBV11-2
J: TRBJ2-3
CDR3: CASSSIHDSPGTDTQYF

length: 15
V: TRBV7-8
J: TRBJ2-7
CDR3: CASSPALPGGNEQYF

length: 13
V: TRBV7-9
J: TRBJ2-7
CDR3: CASSSPTVYEQYF

length: 15
V: TRBV12-3/TRBV12-4
J: TRBJ1-1
CDR3: CASSTLGQGGSRAFF

length: 11
V: TRBV9
J: TRBJ2-7
CDR3: CASSRVYEQYF

length: 15
V: TRBV14
J: TRBJ1-1
CDR3: CASSQLGQGRTEAFF

length: 15
V: TRBV7-2
J: TRBJ1-4
CDR3: CASSLSPGTGEKLLF

length: 13
V: TRBV5-1
J: TRBJ1-2
CDR3: CASSWGGEPGYTF

length: 14
V: TRBV20-1
J: TRBJ2-3
CDR3: CSARGTQGINEQYF

length: 13
V: TRBV19
J: TRBJ1-1
CDR3: CASSMTQNTEAFF

length: 15
V: TRBV20-1
J: TRBJ1-5
CDR3: CSATWMTRGHQPQHF

length: 14
V: TRBV6-5
J: TRBJ1-4
CDR3: CASSTGAINEKLFF

length: 19
V: TRBV5-5
J: TRBJ1-1
CDR3: CASRPDRVRNQGRGTEAFF

length: 12
V: TRBV5-1
J: TRBJ2-1
CDR3: CASSFGSGTTIF

length: 14
V: TRBV10-2
J: TRBJ1-2
CDR3: CASSESGESYGYTF

length: 14
V: TRBV27
J: TRBJ1-3
CDR3: CASSIGLSGNTIYF

length: 15
V: TRBV7-6
J: TRBJ1-3
CDR3: CASRRTASGGNTIYF

length: 14
V: TRBV5-6
J: TRBJ1-2
CDR3: CASSPSGTDYGYTF

length: 13
V: TRBV20-1
J: TRBJ1-5
CDR3: CSAVSRRSVSQHF

length: 15
V: TRBV7-9
J: TRBJ2-5
CDR3: CASSPGGDPEETQYF

length: 13
V: TRBV29-1
J: TRBJ2-7
CDR3: CSVIGTGGYEQYF

length: 13
V: TRBV6-4
J: TRBJ2-2
CDR3: CASSDGTSGELFF

length: 15
V: TRBV5-1
J: TRBJ1-4
CDR3: CASSISGGSNEKLFF